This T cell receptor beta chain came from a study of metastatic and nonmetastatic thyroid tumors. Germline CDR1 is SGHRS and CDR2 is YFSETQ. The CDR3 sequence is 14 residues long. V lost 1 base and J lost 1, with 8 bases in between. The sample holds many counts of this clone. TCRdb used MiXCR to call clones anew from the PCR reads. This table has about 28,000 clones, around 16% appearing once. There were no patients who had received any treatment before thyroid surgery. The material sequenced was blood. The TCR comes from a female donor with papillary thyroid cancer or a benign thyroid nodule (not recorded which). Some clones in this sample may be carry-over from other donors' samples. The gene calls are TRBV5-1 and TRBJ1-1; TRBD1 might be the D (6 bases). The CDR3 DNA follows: TGCGCCAGCAGCTTGCGGGACAAGAACACTGAAGCTTTCTTT. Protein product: CASSLRDKNTEAFF.